Listed here are 14 T cell receptor beta chains from one sample, sequenced in a study of CD8 T cells in Susac syndrome. RNA in amounts of roughly 0.5 to 1 ug was reverse transcribed with random hexamers. TCRdb re-analysed the immunoSEQ multiplex PCR reads in MiXCR, keeping a single row per CDR3 protein. The sample includes approximately 230,000 distinct CDR3 sequences, 90% to 95% of them seen just once. The sequencing sample was made of CD4+ T cells from PBMCs. The source of these receptors is a human donor with multiple sclerosis.

The chain recombines TRBV2 with TRBJ1-6, with TRBD1 matching over 7 bases. V lost 3 bases to trimming and J lost 7 bases; unmatched junction nucleotides: 3. The CDR3 sequence is 14 residues long. Germline lookup yields CDR1 SNHLY and CDR2 FYNNEI. The CDR3 loop reads CASSDGTENSPLHF. CDR3 coding DNA: TGTGCCAGCAGTGATGGGACAGAGAATTCACCCCTCCACTTT.

This clonotype has only one observation. The rearrangement links TRBV2 to TRBJ2-1, with D uncertain. V lost 6 bases and J 8 bases, leaving 17 bases between the germline ends. Germline lookup yields CDR1 SNHLY and CDR2 FYNNEI. This CDR3 region has 14 residues. This CDR3 reads CASSQDQGIDEQFF. CDR3 bases: TGTGCCAGCAGCCAGGACCAAGGGATCGATGAGCAGTTCTTC.

This CDR3 reads CASSPSGSSSYNEQFF. The CDR3 DNA reads as TGTGCCAGCAGCCCTAGCGGCTCCAGCTCCTACAATGAGCAGTTCTTC. The rearrangement links TRBV11-2 to TRBJ2-1; 7 bases fit TRBD2. The V gene's germline CDR1 is SGHAT and CDR2 FQNNGV. V shed 5 bases, J shed 0 bases, and the junction held 7 bases outside the gene matches. CDR3 size: 16 residues.

This clonotype has only one observation. The chain recombines TRBV29-1 with TRBJ2-6; D unclear. Trimming removed 4 bases from V and 0 bases from J, with 10 bases in between. Germline assignment: CDR1 SQVTM and CDR2 ANQGSEA. This CDR3 region has 15 residues. For the CDR3, the DNA is TGCAGCGTTGGGCTTTCGAGCTCTGGGGCCAACGTCCTGACTTTC. Amino acids: CSVGLSSSGANVLTF. Full variable domain (rest looked up from reference TRBV29-1 and TRBJ2-6): SAVISQKPSRDICQRGTSLTIQCQVDSQVTMMFWYRQQPGQSLTLIATANQGSEATYESGFVIDKFPISRPNLTFSTLTVSNMSPEDSSIYLCSVGLSSSGANVLTFGAGSRLTVL.

V usage is TRBV27 and J usage is TRBJ1-2; a possible D gene is TRBD1 (6 bases). Trimming took off 7 bases at V and 5 bases at J, with 17 bases between the two ends. Germline lookup yields CDR1 MNHEY and CDR2 SMNVEV (reference sequence). The length of the CDR3 is 14 residues. The DNA for the CDR3 is TGTGCCAGCAAGGCGGCAGGGGACCAGTATGGCTACACCTTC. It codes for CASKAAGDQYGYTF.

V and J are TRBV20-1 and TRBJ1-5, with D tentatively TRBD1 (5 bases). The CDR3 is 14 residues long. From germline, CDR1 is DFQATT and CDR2 SNEGSKA (reference sequence). V was shortened by 0 bases and J by 2 bases, with 8 bases between the two germline ends. The CDR3 loop reads CSAREGRGNQPQHF. DNA of the CDR3: TGCAGTGCTAGAGAGGGACGCGGCAATCAGCCCCAGCATTTT.

The chain combines TRBV7-8 with TRBJ2-3; 9 positions agree with TRBD1. Germline V lookup: CDR1 SGHVS, CDR2 FQNEAQ. The CDR3 has 18 residues. V was clipped by 1 base and J by 5 bases; unmatched bases: 13. CDR3 nucleotide sequence: TGTGCCAGCAGCTTAGAGCTTCCTGGGACAGGGTTCGGAGATACGCAGTATTTT. This encodes CASSLELPGTGFGDTQYF.

The CDR3 DNA reads as TGTGCCAGCAGCCCGGGAAGAAATTCACCCCTCCACTTT. Its protein is CASSPGRNSPLHF. V gene TRBV5-6 combines with J gene TRBJ1-6; the D is unclear. The germline gives CDR1 SGHDT, CDR2 YYEEEE. CDR3 length equals 13 residues. Trimming shortened V by 4 bases and J by 7 bases, and 9 bases separated the two germline ends.

The chain combines TRBV28 with TRBJ2-7, with D tentatively TRBD1 (6 bases). The CDR3 spans 16 residues. Per the germline V gene, CDR1 is MDHEN and CDR2 is SYDVKM. V was pared by 8 bases and J by 0 bases, with 20 bases between. The CDR3 protein is CASRPFRGPSSYEQYF. The CDR3 DNA is TGTGCCAGCCGACCGTTCAGGGGCCCGAGCTCCTACGAGCAGTACTTC.

This chain uses TRBV27 with TRBJ2-5; the D call may be TRBD1 or TRBD2 (6 bases each). Deletions cut 6 bases from V and 5 bases from J, with 13 bases between. Looked up from germline, CDR1 is MNHEY and CDR2 is SMNVEV (reference sequence). This CDR3 contains 13 residues. The CDR3 DNA sequence: TGTGCCAGCAGACGTACAGGGAGGGAGACCCAGTACTTC. Amino acid sequence: CASRRTGRETQYF.

This clonotype came up once. The chain is built from TRBV7-9 and TRBJ2-7; D is uncertain. The germline V and J ends were trimmed by 5 bases and 2 bases, with 10 bases remaining between them. The CDR3 spans 13 residues. Germline loops: CDR1 SEHNR, CDR2 FQNEAQ (reference sequence). The CDR3 reads CASSALRAYEQYV. For the CDR3, the DNA is TGTGCCAGCAGCGCCCTAAGGGCCTACGAGCAGTACGTC.

V is TRBV7-9 and J is TRBJ1-2; D remains unclear. The germline V gene encodes CDR1 SEHNR and CDR2 FQNEAQ (reference sequence). With 3 bases removed from V and 8 bases from J, the gap between germline ends came to 10 bases. CDR3 length: 12 amino acids. The CDR3 sequence: CASSLTGWGYTF. The CDR3 DNA reads as TGTGCCAGCAGCTTGACCGGCTGGGGCTACACCTTC.

This rearrangement joins TRBV5-4 to TRBJ2-7, with 8 bases aligning to TRBD1. CDR1 is SGHNT and CDR2 is YYREEE in the germline V gene (reference sequence). V was pared by 3 bases and J by 0 bases, with 5 bases of the junction left unmatched. The CDR3 contains 15 residues. The CDR3 region is CASSYRDRPSYEQYF. The CDR3 nucleotides read TGTGCCAGCAGCTACCGGGACAGGCCCTCCTACGAGCAGTACTTC.

The V gene is TRBV3-1, the J gene TRBJ2-5, with D unclear. Trimming stripped 0 bases from V and 5 bases from J, with 4 bases between. The germline CDR1 and CDR2 sequences are LGHDT and YNNKEL (reference sequence). The CDR3 loop spans 12 amino acids. CDR3 loop: CASSQEDETQYF. Written as DNA, the CDR3 is TGTGCCAGCAGCCAAGAAGACGAGACCCAGTACTTC.